These T cell receptor beta chains were read from a single sample in a study of a mutant IDH1 vaccine in newly diagnosed glioma. No antigens are known for them. Libraries were prepared by immunoSEQ multiplex PCR; TCRdb keeps only in-frame clonotypes and omits some of them. The sample includes around 61,000 clones, roughly 80% of them seen just once. The source was PBMCs, collected from a glioma patient whose treatment included an IDH1 peptide vaccine. These receptors originate from a man in his forties or fifties with glioma. CDR3s include the opening cysteine and the closing phenylalanine or tryptophan. D genes are given only for firm matches. Clone size is stated in some rows and not others, as once, few, many or a class when expanded.

clone_size j_call v_call d_call cdr3_nt cdr3_aa
- TRBJ1-1 TRBV14 - TGTGCCAGCAGCCAAGAAACAGTTCGCACTGAAGCTTTCTTT CASSQETVRTEAFF
many TRBJ1-2 TRBV7-9 TRBD1 TGTGCCAGCAGCCCCCGGACAGGGAAAGGCTACACCTTC CASSPRTGKGYTF
- TRBJ2-1 TRBV7-2 - TGTGCCAGCAGCATACCAGGTAGCAATGAGCAGTTCTTC CASSIPGSNEQFF
- TRBJ1-4 TRBV5-6 TRBD1 TGTGCCAGCAGCTTAACAGGGGGCCATGAAAAACTGTTTTTT CASSLTGGHEKLFF
- TRBJ1-4 TRBV5-1 - TGCGCCAGCAGCGCAAAGGGAGGGGTTGGGACTAATGAAAAACTGTTTTTT CASSAKGGVGTNEKLFF
- TRBJ1-1 TRBV6-5 - TGTGCCAGCACACGGGGGGCGGACACTGAAGCTTTCTTT CASTRGADTEAFF
- TRBJ2-1 TRBV6-6 - TGTGCCTCGAAGGGGGGGTCGGGCAATGAGCAGTTCTTC CASKGGSGNEQFF
- TRBJ2-1 TRBV6-5 TRBD2 TGTGCCAGCAGTTACTTCCCAGCGGGGGCCTACAATGAGCAGTTCTTC CASSYFPAGAYNEQFF
few TRBJ1-2 TRBV5-1 - TGCGCCAGCAGCCCGGGACGGGACGTGGGTGGCTACACCTTC CASSPGRDVGGYTF
- TRBJ2-3 TRBV2 TRBD1 TGTGCCAGCAGCGTGGCAGGGGGCGCGACAGATACGCAGTATTTT CASSVAGGATDTQYF
once TRBJ2-1 TRBV19 - TGTGCCAGTACACTGGACAGCTTCCAGTTCTTC CASTLDSFQFF
- TRBJ2-1 TRBV7-2 TRBD2 TGTGCCAGCAGCCCTAGCGGGGAAAATGAGCAGTTCTTC CASSPSGENEQFF
- TRBJ1-6 TRBV9 TRBD1 TGTGCCAGCAGCGTGGGGACAGTTAATTCACCCCTCCACTTT CASSVGTVNSPLHF
- TRBJ2-2 TRBV5-4 TRBD1 TGTGCCAGCAGCTTGGTGGGGACAGAAGCCGGGGAGCTGTTTTTT CASSLVGTEAGELFF
- TRBJ2-2 TRBV18 TRBD2 TGTGCCAGCTCATCTAGCGGGGGAGGCACCGGGGAGCTGTTTTTT CASSSSGGGTGELFF
- TRBJ1-6 TRBV4-3 TRBD1 TGCGCCAGCAGCCAGGACAGGCCGATTAGGTCACCCCTCCACTTT CASSQDRPIRSPLHF
few TRBJ1-1 TRBV7-8 - TGTGCCAGCAGCTTCACCGGGGCGGAGGGTGAAGCTTTCTTT CASSFTGAEGEAFF
- TRBJ2-5 TRBV27 TRBD2 TGTGCCAGCACGGGGGGGGAGACCCAGTACTTC CASTGGETQYF
- TRBJ2-1 TRBV4-1 TRBD1 TGCGCCAGCAGCTCCCGGGACAGGGCCCCCAATGAGCAGTTCTTC CASSSRDRAPNEQFF
few TRBJ2-3 TRBV7-2 - TGTGCCAGCAGCTTGAGTACTACGCAGTATTTT CASSLSTTQYF
- TRBJ1-2 TRBV20-1 TRBD1 TGCAGTGCTCGCGGACAGGGGAGCTACACCTTC CSARGQGSYTF